This paragraph reports one T cell receptor (beta chain). No cognate antigen has been identified for it. Per-base quality was not reported, and no clone a single base away is much larger than it. Donors were healthy HIV-negative adults with no recently reported acute infections or vaccinations. All donors were Caucasian adults living in Nashville, Tennessee, USA. CD4+ T cells were enriched by magnetic negative selection, after which naive cells were positively selected on CD45RA and the negative fraction was taken as the memory subset. Blood was collected by leukapheresis, and PBMCs were isolated by Ficoll-Histopaque density gradient centrifugation and then cryopreserved in liquid nitrogen vapor phase. Analytical flow cytometry was used to check the purity and quantity of each magnetically sorted T cell population. Each sorted fraction had its genomic DNA isolated and then quantified by UV absorbance on a Nanodrop 2000c.

Using the deep immunoSEQ assay, TCR CDR3 regions were amplified from genomic DNA by multiplex PCR. Extracted genomic DNA from each cell subset was spread evenly across all wells of several immunoSEQ 96-well plates, with each plate serving as a replicate. For sorted subsets, approximately 210 ng genomic DNA, equal to some 30,000 T cell genomes, was loaded into each replicate PCR. Purified libraries were measured with a Qubit 3.0 fluorometer, size-checked on a Bioanalyzer 2100, and measured again with the KAPA Library Quantification kit. Each immunoSEQ 96-well plate was sequenced on its own single-read 150-cycle Illumina NextSeq 550 flow cell. Regarding the original processing steps: Because the immunoSEQ output held only junctional sequences and lacked quality scores, the filtering could not match the filtering applied to full-length reads. Sequences were annotated with PyIR, a Python wrapper for IgBLAST v1.9, using IMGT germline references to assign V/J genes and CDR3. Reads were removed for weak V/J assignments (E-value above 1e-6), missing CDR3, stop codons, out-of-frame junctions, or ambiguous translated residues. V3J clonotypes were defined as sequences sharing an identical inferred V gene, J gene, and CDR3 amino acid sequence. The percentage overlap between two repertoires was calculated by dividing the number of shared unique clonotypes by the size of the smaller repertoire. Repertoire richness was assessed with RTK rarefaction, the Chao1 estimator, and Recon v2.1 estimates of unobserved clonotypes. For all TCRbeta clonotypes obtained by the gDNA method from several donors, generation probabilities were computed with OLGA. TCRdb re-hosts the immuneACCESS table, in-frame sequences only. Its copies lack some clones; in the studies checked, an unresolved V gene accounts for under half of them, and the cause for the rest is not known. D and trimming were read from the DNA, whereas the V and J calls and clone size are those reported in that table. This sample comprises roughly 1.4 million clones, approximately 98.5% of them detected only once. The top ten clones comprise about 0.35% of the sample.

The germline V gene (reference sequence) specifies GTSNPN as CDR1 and SVGIG as CDR2. Including cysteine and phenylalanine, the CDR3 has 12 amino acids. The DNA shown is the 36-base CDR3, in frame from base 1. V is cut by 7 bases and J by 9 bases, and the space between the germline ends is 19 bases. This record comes from a study of shared clonotypes between healthy human individuals (dated by TCRdb to 2019 to 2021). Turning to the overall study: Two women and three men aged 18 to 49 years were included in the cohort. For each donor, CD4 naive and CD4 memory were each given three plates, CD8 naive was given two plates, and CD8 memory was given one plate. The study deeply sequenced blood TCR repertoires of five healthy adults to estimate repertoire size and the extent of clonotype sharing between individuals. To increase sequencing depth and limit assay-specific biases, TCR repertoire library preparation and sequencing were carried out by different laboratories using diverse techniques. Each donor's leukapheresis produced roughly between roughly 0.94 and 9.5 billion PBMCs. Broad study findings and their caveats: Sampling was limited to blood, and TCR repertoires in tissue likely differ from TCR repertoires in blood. Based on pairwise subsampling, the degree of clonotype sharing among donors was expected to be affected by sequencing depth. Rarefaction of sorted-subset datasets indicated incomplete sequencing despite the large sequencing depth. Compared with non-shared clonotypes, clonotypes shared by all four sorted-subset donors had higher generation probabilities. Larger estimated clonotype richness was generally found for naive subsets than for memory subsets. Approximately 5% of naive CD4, more than 3% of naive CD8, 2.3% of memory CD4, and about 0.4% of memory CD8 clonotypes were shared across a few donors. The small number of donors limited the genetic and exposure-history diversity represented.

Sequenced material: naive CD4+ T cells sorted from blood. What this sample's cell subset or site label stands for: CD45RA+ positively selected. The chain is made from TRBV30 and TRBJ2-7; the D gene is perhaps TRBD1, from 6 matching bases. The clonotype originates from a man aged 25 to 40 in good health. The DNA sequence is TGTGCCTCTGGGGCTGGGGGCAGAATGCAGTACTTC. The translation is CASGAGGRMQYF.